This TCR beta chain was retrieved from a study of blood T cell repertoires in COVID-19. The length of the CDR3 is 15 residues. From germline, CDR1 is SGHTA and CDR2 FQGNSA. V lost 4 bases, J lost 1 base, and 11 bases lay in between. Participants were aged 18 to 89 years from around 24 US areas. TCRdb's table, derived via immunoSEQ multiplex PCR, lists solely in-frame clones and lacks some. The profile shows about 300,000 clones, under 90% of them singletons. The sequence was collected from a man in his thirties or forties who had recovered from COVID-19. Material: PBMCs or T cells enriched from blood (not recorded which). This chain joins TRBV7-2 and TRBJ1-3; D unclear. CDR3 nucleotides: TGTGCCAGCAGCTCCCCCCCGGGGTCTGGAAACACCATATATTTT. Protein product: CASSSPPGSGNTIYF.